This entry concerns a single TCR beta chain. The data are from a study of chemoradiotherapy in HPV16-positive cancers. Samples were taken several times over chemoradiotherapy. The V and J ends lost 2 bases and 9 bases, in that order; junction bases with no gene match: 0. Per the germline V gene, CDR1 is LNHDA and CDR2 is SQIVND (reference sequence). There are 13 residues in the CDR3. Some clones are missing from TCRdb's copy, which holds only in-frame ones; the method was immunoSEQ multiplex PCR. The sample holds under 5,500 clones, roughly 90% seen once. The source is a human donor with HPV-associated anogenital cancer. This sample was obtained from a patient who underwent chemoradiotherapy. V is TRBV19 and J is TRBJ2-1; 11 bases agree with TRBD2. CDR3 sequence: CASSITSGGEQFF. The DNA for the CDR3 is TGTGCCAGTAGTATAACTAGCGGGGGTGAGCAGTTCTTC.